This T cell receptor beta chain comes out of a study of post-analysis software for immune sequencing data. Overall study results and limits: The study found TRBV5-6, TRBV5-1 and TRBV20-1 among a few TRBV segments more frequent in patients than controls. Significantly lower normalized Chao1 diversity was found in patients with multiple sclerosis relative to controls.

Prepared TCR beta cDNA libraries contained unique molecular identifiers. TCRdb re-analysed the PCR reads in MiXCR, keeping a single row per CDR3 protein. The top ten hold 13% of the sample, which has around 400,000 distinct CDR3 sequences, roughly 35% seen once. To note about this clonotype: What it binds is not known.

V was clipped by 0 bases and J by 4 bases; unmatched bases: 4. This CDR3 is built from 15 residues. Germline assignment: CDR1 ENHRY and CDR2 SYGVKD. V gene TRBV10-3 combines with J gene TRBJ2-7; TRBD2 agrees at 9 bases. The sequence came from a girl aged 10 to 17 with multiple sclerosis. The sequencing sample was made of blood. DNA for the CDR3: TGTGCCATCAGTGAGTCGACTAGCGGAGAGTACGAGCAGTACTTC. Translated: CAISESTSGEYEQYF.